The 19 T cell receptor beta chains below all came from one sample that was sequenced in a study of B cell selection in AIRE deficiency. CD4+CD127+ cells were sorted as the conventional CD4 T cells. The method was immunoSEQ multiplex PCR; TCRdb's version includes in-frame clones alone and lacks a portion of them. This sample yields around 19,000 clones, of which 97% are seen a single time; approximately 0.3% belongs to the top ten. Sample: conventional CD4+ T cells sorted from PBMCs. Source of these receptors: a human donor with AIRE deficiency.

CDR3 nucleotide sequence: TGTGCCAGCAGTATGGACAGCCACTCCTACGAGCAGTACTTC. Translated: CASSMDSHSYEQYF. The genes are TRBV2 and TRBJ2-7; a possible D gene is TRBD1 (6 bases). Trimming shortened V by 5 bases and J by 0 bases, and 11 bases separated the two germline ends. The CDR3 spans 14 residues. Germline V CDR1 and CDR2: SNHLY, FYNNEI.

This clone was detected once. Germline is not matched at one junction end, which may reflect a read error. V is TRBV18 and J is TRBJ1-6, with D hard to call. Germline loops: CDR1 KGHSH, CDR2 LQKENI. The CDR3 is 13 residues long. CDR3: CASSPSDNSPLHF. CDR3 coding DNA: TGTGCCAGCTCACCCTCCGATAATTCACCCCTCCACTTT.

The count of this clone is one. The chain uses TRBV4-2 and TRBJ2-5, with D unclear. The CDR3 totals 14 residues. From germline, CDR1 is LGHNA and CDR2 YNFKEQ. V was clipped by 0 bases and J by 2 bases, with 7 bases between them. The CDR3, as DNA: TGTGCCAGCAGCCAAGATGGGCAGCAAGAGACCCAGTACTTC. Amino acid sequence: CASSQDGQQETQYF.

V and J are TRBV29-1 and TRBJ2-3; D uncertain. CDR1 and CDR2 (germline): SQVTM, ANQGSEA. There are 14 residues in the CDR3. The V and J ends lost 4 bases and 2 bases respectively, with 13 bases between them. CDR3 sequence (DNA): TGCAGCGTTGCTGGGTACGTTGACACAGATACGCAGTATTTT. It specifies CSVAGYVDTDTQYF.

The CDR3 sequence is CASSLSTQYKNQPQHF. The DNA of the CDR3 is TGTGCCAGCAGCTTGTCCACACAGTACAAAAATCAGCCCCAGCATTTT. This chain links TRBV7-8 with TRBJ1-5; D gene ambiguous. The germline gives CDR1 SGHVS, CDR2 FQNEAQ. This CDR3 comprises 16 residues. V lost 3 bases to trimming and J lost 4 bases, with 16 bases between them. Full variable domain (remainder filled in from reference TRBV7-8 and TRBJ1-5): GAGVSQSPRYKVAKRGQDVALRCDPISGHVSLFWYQQALGQGPEFLTYFQNEAQLDKSGLPSDRFFAERPEGSVSTLKIQRTQQEDSAVYLCASSLSTQYKNQPQHFGDGTRLSIL.

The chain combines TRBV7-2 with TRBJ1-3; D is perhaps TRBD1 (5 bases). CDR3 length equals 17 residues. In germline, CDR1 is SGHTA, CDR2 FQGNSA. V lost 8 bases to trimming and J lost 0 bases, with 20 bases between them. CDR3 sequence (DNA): TGTGCCAGCGCTCCCTTCACGGGGACCCTCTCTGGAAACACCATATATTTT. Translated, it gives CASAPFTGTLSGNTIYF.

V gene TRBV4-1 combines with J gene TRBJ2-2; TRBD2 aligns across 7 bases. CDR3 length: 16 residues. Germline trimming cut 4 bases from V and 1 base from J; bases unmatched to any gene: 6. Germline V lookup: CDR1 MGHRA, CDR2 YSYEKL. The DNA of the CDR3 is TGCGCCAGCAGCCCAATTGGCGGGGGGAACACCGGGGAGCTGTTTTTT. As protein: CASSPIGGGNTGELFF.

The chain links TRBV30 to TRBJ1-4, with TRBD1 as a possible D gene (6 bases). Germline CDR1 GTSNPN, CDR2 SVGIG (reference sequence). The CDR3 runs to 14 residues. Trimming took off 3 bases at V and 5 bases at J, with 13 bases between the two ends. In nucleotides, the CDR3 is TGTGCCTGGAGCCAGGGGAAAGGGAATGAAAAACTGTTTTTT. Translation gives CAWSQGKGNEKLFF. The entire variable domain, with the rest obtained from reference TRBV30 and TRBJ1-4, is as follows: SQTIHQWPATLVQPVGSPLSLECTVEGTSNPNLYWYRQAAGRGLQLLFYSVGIGQISSEVPQNLSASRPQDRQFILSSKKLLLSDSGFYLCAWSQGKGNEKLFFGSGTQLSVL.

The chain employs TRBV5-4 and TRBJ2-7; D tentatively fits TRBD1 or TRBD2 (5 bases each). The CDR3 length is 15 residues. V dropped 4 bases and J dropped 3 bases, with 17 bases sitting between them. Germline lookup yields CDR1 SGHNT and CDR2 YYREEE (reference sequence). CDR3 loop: CASSARESQGYEQYF. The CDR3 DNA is TGTGCCAGCAGCGCGAGGGAAAGTCAGGGCTACGAGCAGTACTTC.

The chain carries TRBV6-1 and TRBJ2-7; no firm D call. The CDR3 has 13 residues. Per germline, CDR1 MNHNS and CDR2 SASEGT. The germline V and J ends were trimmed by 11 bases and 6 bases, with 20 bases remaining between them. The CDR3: CASQVLQRTEQYF. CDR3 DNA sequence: TGTGCCTCTCAGGTCCTCCAACGGACCGAGCAGTACTTC.

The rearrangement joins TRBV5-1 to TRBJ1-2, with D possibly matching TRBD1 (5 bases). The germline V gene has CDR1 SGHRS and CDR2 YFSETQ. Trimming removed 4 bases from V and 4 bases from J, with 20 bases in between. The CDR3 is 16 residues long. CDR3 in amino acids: CASSRQGGEVGYGYTF. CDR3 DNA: TGCGCCAGCAGCCGCCAGGGAGGGGAGGTGGGCTATGGCTACACCTTC.

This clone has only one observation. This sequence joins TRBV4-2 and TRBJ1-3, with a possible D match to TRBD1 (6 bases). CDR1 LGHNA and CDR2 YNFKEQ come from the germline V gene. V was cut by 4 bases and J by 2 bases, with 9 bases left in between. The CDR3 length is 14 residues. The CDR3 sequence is CASSPQGPGNTIYF. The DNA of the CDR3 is TGTGCCAGCAGCCCGCAGGGGCCTGGAAACACCATATATTTT.

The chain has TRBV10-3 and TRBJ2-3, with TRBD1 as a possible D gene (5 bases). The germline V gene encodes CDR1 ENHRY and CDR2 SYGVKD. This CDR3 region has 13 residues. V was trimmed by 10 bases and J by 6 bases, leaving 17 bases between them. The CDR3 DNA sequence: TGTGCCACTTGTGCGGACATTAGTGATACGCAGTATTTT. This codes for CATCADISDTQYF.

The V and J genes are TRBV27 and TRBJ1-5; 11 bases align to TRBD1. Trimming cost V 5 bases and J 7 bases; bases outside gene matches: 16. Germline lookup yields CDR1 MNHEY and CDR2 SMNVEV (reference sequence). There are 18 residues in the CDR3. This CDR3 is CASSRLQFGTGGGQPQHF. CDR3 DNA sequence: TGTGCCAGCAGTCGACTACAATTCGGGACAGGGGGAGGGCAGCCCCAGCATTTT.

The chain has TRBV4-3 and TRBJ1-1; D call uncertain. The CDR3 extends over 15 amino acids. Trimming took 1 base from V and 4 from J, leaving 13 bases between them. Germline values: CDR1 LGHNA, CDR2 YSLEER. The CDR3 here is CASSQGLGGSTEAFF. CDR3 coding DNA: TGCGCCAGCAGCCAAGGACTGGGTGGGAGCACTGAAGCTTTCTTT.

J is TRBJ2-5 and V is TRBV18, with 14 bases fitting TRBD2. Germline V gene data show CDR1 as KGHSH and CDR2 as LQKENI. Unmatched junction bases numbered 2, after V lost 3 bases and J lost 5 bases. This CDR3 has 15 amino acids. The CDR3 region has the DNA TGTGCCAGCTCACCGGGACTAGCGGGAGCTGAGACCCAGTACTTC. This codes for CASSPGLAGAETQYF.

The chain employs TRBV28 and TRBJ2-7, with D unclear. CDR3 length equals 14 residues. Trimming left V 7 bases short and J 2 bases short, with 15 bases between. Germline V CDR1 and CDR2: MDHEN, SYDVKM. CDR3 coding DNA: TGTGCCAGCATTTCCGGGTCACTAACCTACGAGCAGTACTTC. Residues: CASISGSLTYEQYF.

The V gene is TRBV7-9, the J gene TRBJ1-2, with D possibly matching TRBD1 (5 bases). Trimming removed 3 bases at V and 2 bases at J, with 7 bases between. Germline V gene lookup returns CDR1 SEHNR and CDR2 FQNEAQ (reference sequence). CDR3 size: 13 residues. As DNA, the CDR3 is TGTGCCAGCAGCTTTCGGGGGAACTATGGCTACACCTTC. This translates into CASSFRGNYGYTF.

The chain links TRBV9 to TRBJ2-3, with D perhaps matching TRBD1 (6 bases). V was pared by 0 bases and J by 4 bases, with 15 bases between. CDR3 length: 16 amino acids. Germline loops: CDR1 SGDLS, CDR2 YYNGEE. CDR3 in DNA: TGTGCCAGCAGCGTAGATAACAGGGTATGGCCAGATACGCAGTATTTT. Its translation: CASSVDNRVWPDTQYF. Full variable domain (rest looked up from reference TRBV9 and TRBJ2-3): DSGVTQTPKHLITATGQRVTLRCSPRSGDLSVYWYQQSLDQGLQFLIQYYNGEERAKGNILERFSAQQFPDLHSELNLSSLELGDSALYFCASSVDNRVWPDTQYFGPGTRLTVL.